These 18 T cell receptor beta chains were sequenced from one sample in a study of blood T cell repertoires in COVID-19 (dated by TCRdb to 2020 to 2021). Libraries were made using the immunoSEQ multiplex PCR assay. Here the immuneACCESS table is served through TCRdb, limited to in-frame sequences with V and J called. Missing clones are a known gap in these copies; in checked studies unresolved V genes cover under half, and the rest lacks a known reason. The sample table contains under 400,000 clones; only one count was recorded for 85% to 90% of them. The top ten hold over 1% of the sample. The sequenced sample was PBMCs or T cells enriched from blood (not recorded which). These receptors were obtained from a woman in her thirties who had been exposed to COVID-19.

This rearrangement joins TRBV10-3 to TRBJ2-2; 7 nucleotides match TRBD2. V was clipped by 8 bases and J by 1 base; unmatched bases: 10. This CDR3 spans 16 amino acids. Per the germline V gene, CDR1 is ENHRY and CDR2 is SYGVKD. Here the CDR3 reads CAIRSLAVLNTGELFF. The DNA of the CDR3 is TGTGCCATCCGAAGCCTAGCGGTTCTGAACACCGGGGAGCTGTTTTTT.

The chain joins TRBV2 to TRBJ1-3, with 7 bases lining up with TRBD1. The germline V gene has CDR1 SNHLY and CDR2 FYNNEI. The CDR3 totals 15 residues. The V segment lost 3 bases and the J segment 2 bases; nucleotides outside the gene matches: 4. In DNA, the CDR3 is TGTGCCAGCAGTGAGCCAGGGGGTGCTGGAAACACCATATATTTT. Protein: CASSEPGGAGNTIYF.

This chain links TRBV28 with TRBJ1-2; TRBD1 matches 8 bases. CDR1 is MDHEN, CDR2 SYDVKM, per germline. This CDR3 comprises 16 residues. V was clipped by 6 bases and J by 6 bases; unmatched bases: 15. DNA for the CDR3: TGTGCCAGCAGACCCCCGGGCAGGGGGCTTCGAGATGGCTACACCTTC. Amino acids: CASRPPGRGLRDGYTF.

The sample holds a few counts of this clone. The chain joins TRBV4-1 to TRBJ1-6; D uncertain. This CDR3 contains 17 residues. V gave up 0 bases and J gave up 7 bases, with 16 bases separating them. In germline, CDR1 is MGHRA, CDR2 YSYEKL. The CDR3 region has the DNA TGCGCCAGCAGCCAAGAGAAAGCGCCGGAGAGGAATTCACCCCTCCACTTT. Translated, it gives CASSQEKAPERNSPLHF.

With regard to this clone: Other DNA sequences in the same sample also yield this CDR3. The chain employs TRBV6-5 and TRBJ1-1; D not certain. This CDR3 comprises 13 residues. Germline CDR1 and CDR2: MNHEY and SVGAGI. Deletions cut 0 bases from V and 1 base from J, with 3 bases between. CDR3 DNA sequence: TGTGCCAGCAGTTACTCGAGGAACACTGAAGCTTTCTTT. Translating it yields CASSYSRNTEAFF.

The chain joins TRBV9 to TRBJ2-1; D may be TRBD2 (6 bases). The CDR3 is 16 amino acids. The germline CDR1 and CDR2 sequences are SGDLS and YYNGEE. V was shortened by 3 bases and J by 8 bases, with 21 bases between the two germline ends. As DNA, the CDR3 is TGTGCCAGCAGCGACCTAGGTTGGGCTAGCGTCTATGAGCAGTTCTTC. This translates into CASSDLGWASVYEQFF.

The chain employs TRBV28 and TRBJ1-2; D ambiguous. V lost 6 bases and J 3 bases, leaving 8 bases between the germline ends. This CDR3 comprises 12 residues. The V gene's germline CDR1 is MDHEN and CDR2 SYDVKM. CDR3 sequence: CASSRTDYGYTF. The DNA for the CDR3 is TGTGCCAGCAGCCGTACAGACTATGGCTACACCTTC.

The count of this clone is one. This chain links TRBV28 with TRBJ2-3, with 9 bases fitting TRBD2. This CDR3 has 12 amino acids. Germline lookup yields CDR1 MDHEN and CDR2 SYDVKM. J lost 7 bases, V lost 8 bases, and 4 bases had no gene match. The CDR3 DNA is TGTGCCAGCCGCGGGGGGGATCATACGCAGTATTTT. It yields the protein CASRGGDHTQYF.

This clone has just a few counts. The chain joins TRBV12-3 or TRBV12-4 to TRBJ2-2; possible D gene TRBD2, 6 bases. The CDR3 length is 13 residues. V was cut by 4 bases and J by 7 bases, with 10 bases left in between. The CDR3 DNA reads as TGTGCCAGCAGTTCTCAGGAGGGCGGGGAGCTGTTTTTT. Encoded protein: CASSSQEGGELFF.

The chain joins TRBV29-1 to TRBJ1-2; 8 bases are a match to TRBD1. Germline V gene data show CDR1 as SQVTM and CDR2 as ANQGSEA. The CDR3 has 14 residues. The ends lost 6 bases at V and 8 bases at J; junction bases unmatched: 14. The CDR3 sequence: CSVDLPGQVGGYTF. CDR3 nucleotide sequence: TGCAGCGTGGACCTACCGGGACAGGTGGGCGGCTACACCTTC. Full variable domain (rest looked up from reference TRBV29-1 and TRBJ1-2): SAVISQKPSRDICQRGTSLTIQCQVDSQVTMMFWYRQQPGQSLTLIATANQGSEATYESGFVIDKFPISRPNLTFSTLTVSNMSPEDSSIYLCSVDLPGQVGGYTFGSGTRLTVV.

This chain joins TRBV10-1 and TRBJ2-3, with a weak D call TRBD2 (5 bases). V lost 3 bases to trimming and J lost 3 bases, with 13 bases between them. This CDR3 has 15 residues. Germline V lookup: CDR1 WNHNN, CDR2 SYGVQD (reference sequence). The CDR3 loop reads CASSDRGLGTDTQYF. The CDR3 DNA reads TGCGCCAGCAGTGACCGGGGTCTGGGAACAGATACGCAGTATTTT.

This clone has more than one count but fewer than ten. V gene TRBV10-3 combines with J gene TRBJ1-2; D unclear. This CDR3 has 14 amino acids. Germline CDR1 and CDR2: ENHRY and SYGVKD. V lost 2 bases and J lost 5, with 12 bases in between. In DNA, the CDR3 is TGTGCCATCAGTGAGAGCTCTGGTGCTTATGGCTACACCTTC. Protein: CAISESSGAYGYTF.

This clone turned up a few times. The V gene is TRBV25-1, the J gene TRBJ1-4; D is possibly TRBD1 (6 bases). This CDR3 spans 17 amino acids. Germline assignment: CDR1 MGHDK and CDR2 SYGVNS. Trimming shortened V by 6 bases and J by 8 bases, and 25 bases separated the two germline ends. The DNA of the CDR3 is TGTGCCAGCAGCCCAAACACCTTCCAGGGGAGAGGGGAAAAACTGTTTTTT. Translating it yields CASSPNTFQGRGEKLFF.

V usage is TRBV6-4 and J usage is TRBJ2-7; unclear D gene. V was pared by 7 bases and J by 0 bases, with 13 bases between. Per germline, CDR1 MRHNA and CDR2 SNTAGT. The CDR3 extends over 14 amino acids. CDR3: CASIQPGTSYEQYF. Written as DNA, the CDR3 is TGTGCCAGCATCCAACCAGGTACCTCCTACGAGCAGTACTTC.

The rearrangement joins TRBV28 to TRBJ2-7, with 8 bases lining up with TRBD2. Germline V gives CDR1 MDHEN, CDR2 SYDVKM. The length of the CDR3 is 15 residues. The V and J ends lost 2 bases and 2 bases, in that order; junction bases with no gene match: 5. The CDR3 bases are TGTGCCAGCAGTTTAGGGCGGGAGGTTACCTACGAGCAGTACTTC. It yields the protein CASSLGREVTYEQYF. Combining the CDR3 with reference TRBV28 and TRBJ2-7 gives the whole variable domain DVKVTQSSRYLVKRTGEKVFLECVQDMDHENMFWYRQDPGLGLRLIYFSYDVKMKEKGDIPEGYSVSREKKERFSLILESASTNQTSMYLCASSLGREVTYEQYFGPGTRLTVT.

To note about this clone: The same CDR3 arises from other DNA sequences in this sample as well. V and J are TRBV28 and TRBJ1-3, with 7 bases identical to TRBD1. The CDR3 runs to 15 residues. CDR1 MDHEN and CDR2 SYDVKM come from the germline V gene. J lost 0 bases, V lost 3 bases, and 2 bases had no gene match. CDR3 sequence: CASSLGTASGNTIYF. For the CDR3, the DNA is TGTGCCAGCAGTTTGGGGACAGCCTCTGGAAACACCATATATTTT.

The rearrangement joins TRBV5-1 to TRBJ2-7; possible D gene TRBD1, 5 bases. Germline V gene sequence: CDR1 SGHRS, CDR2 YFSETQ. Trimming pared 0 bases from V and 0 bases from J, leaving 10 bases between. This CDR3 is 15 amino acids long. CDR3 coding DNA: TGCGCCAGCAGCTTGGAGGGGCTTTCCTCCTACGAGCAGTACTTC. Amino acid sequence: CASSLEGLSSYEQYF.

The V call is TRBV5-1, the J call TRBJ1-1, with 7 bases aligning to TRBD1. The length of the CDR3 is 14 residues. CDR1 and CDR2 (germline): SGHRS, YFSETQ. V lost 4 bases and J lost 4; bases outside the gene matches: 7. The CDR3 DNA follows: TGCGCCAGCAGCCAGACAGGGCAGGTCACTGAAGCTTTCTTT. Protein product: CASSQTGQVTEAFF. The entire variable domain, with the rest obtained from reference TRBV5-1 and TRBJ1-1, is as follows: KAGVTQTPRYLIKTRGQQVTLSCSPISGHRSVSWYQQTPGQGLQFLFEYFSETQRNKGNFPGRFSGRQFSNSRSEMNVSTLELGDSALYLCASSQTGQVTEAFFGQGTRLTVV.